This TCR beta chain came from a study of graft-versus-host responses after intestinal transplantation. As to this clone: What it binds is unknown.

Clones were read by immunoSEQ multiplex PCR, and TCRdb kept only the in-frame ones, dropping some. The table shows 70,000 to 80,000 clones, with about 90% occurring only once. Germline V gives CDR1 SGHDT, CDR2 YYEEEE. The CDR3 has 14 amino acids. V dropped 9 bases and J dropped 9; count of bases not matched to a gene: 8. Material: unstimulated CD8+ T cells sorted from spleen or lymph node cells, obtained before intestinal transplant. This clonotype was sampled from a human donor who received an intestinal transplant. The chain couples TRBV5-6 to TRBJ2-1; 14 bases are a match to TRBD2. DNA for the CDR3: TGTGCCACTCAACCCGGGACTAGCGGGGGTGAGCAGTTCTTC. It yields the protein CATQPGTSGGEQFF. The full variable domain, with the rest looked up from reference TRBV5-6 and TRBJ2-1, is DAGVTQSPTHLIKTRGQQVTLRCSPKSGHDTVSWYQQALGQGPQFIFQYYEEEERQRGNFPDRFSGHQFPNYSSELNVNALLLGDSALYLCATQPGTSGGEQFFGPGTRLTVL.